This T cell receptor beta chain was sequenced during a study of cytomegalovirus exposure and HLA in healthy donors. Study-level results: In an earlier analysis, in 620 or so donors, most V segments appeared productive either ~87% or ~30% of the time. A later analysis revealed that TCR association rates differed between HLA loci, peaking at DRB1 and bottoming out at HLA-C.

With 60 Vbeta and 13 Jbeta primers, the PCR was carried out. Repertoires were generated with immunoSEQ multiplex PCR, while TCRdb's copy carries only in-frame clones and drops some. Of about 130,000 clones in the sample, around 82% were seen once. About this clone: Antigen specificity is unknown.

This CDR3 is 15 amino acids long. The ends were cut back, 5 bases at V and 7 bases at J, with 21 bases in the middle. The germline V gene has CDR1 SQVTM and CDR2 ANQGSEA. The TCR was taken from a woman aged 40-49 years in good health and CMV-seropositive. The V and J genes are TRBV29-1 and TRBJ2-1; D is possibly TRBD1 (6 bases). The sample consisted of PBMCs. The CDR3 DNA follows: TGCAGCGTTTCGGACAGAGACCTTTTTATTAATGAGCAGTTCTTC. This encodes CSVSDRDLFINEQFF.